The 27 T cell receptor beta chains reported below all come from one sample, sequenced in a study. TCRdb itself ran the RT-PCR reads through MiXCR, one entry per CDR3 protein. This table has around 700,000 distinct CDR3 sequences, 14% appearing once. Specimen: memory CD4+ T cells from blood. Receptors originate from a female donor in good health, serving as a healthy control.

The chain uses TRBV6-1 and TRBJ2-5, with a tentative D call TRBD2 (6 bases). Germline CDR1 reads MNHNS; CDR2 reads SASEGT. The CDR3 spans 14 residues. V was clipped by 7 bases and J by 4 bases, with 16 bases between them. The CDR3 DNA reads TGTGCCAGCACTTGGGAGGCCTCGCCAGAGACCCAGTACTTC. Encoded protein: CASTWEASPETQYF.

This clonotype has a handful of counts. The V gene is TRBV7-2, the J gene TRBJ1-1; D ambiguous. The germline CDR1 and CDR2 sequences are SGHTA and FQGNSA. This CDR3 region has 13 residues. The V end was cut by 4 bases, the J end by 5 bases, with 11 bases between. The CDR3: CASSSGSRTEAFF. The CDR3 DNA is TGTGCCAGCAGCTCCGGGTCTCGGACTGAAGCTTTCTTT.

The rearrangement joins TRBV6-2 or TRBV6-3 to TRBJ2-1; possibly TRBD1 for D (5 bases). Germline CDR1 reads MNHEY; CDR2 reads SVGEGT. This CDR3 has 13 residues. Trimming pared 8 bases from V and 0 bases from J, leaving 8 bases between. This CDR3 is CASFRDSYNEQFF. Written as DNA, the CDR3 is TGTGCCAGCTTCAGGGACTCCTACAATGAGCAGTTCTTC.

The chain employs TRBV2 and TRBJ2-1; 11 nucleotides agree with TRBD2. J was trimmed by 10 bases and V by 7 bases; bases with no gene match: 6. CDR1 and CDR2 (germline): SNHLY, FYNNEI. The CDR3 contains 13 residues. This chain's CDR3 is CASTLRLAGEQFF. The CDR3 nucleotides read TGTGCCAGCACATTGCGACTAGCGGGAGAGCAGTTCTTC.

This clonotype was detected a few times. V is TRBV12-3 or TRBV12-4 and J is TRBJ2-4, with a tentative D call TRBD1 (5 bases). The V and J ends lost 2 bases and 7 bases respectively, with 6 bases between them. This CDR3 is 12 amino acids long. CDR3 loop: CASSLNRNIQYF. As DNA, the CDR3 is TGTGCCAGCAGTTTAAACAGGAACATTCAGTACTTC.

This clonotype was found a few times. This chain connects TRBV5-8 to TRBJ1-1; D perhaps matches TRBD1 (6 bases). Trimming cost V 3 bases and J 1 base, with 19 bases left between them. This CDR3 has 17 amino acids. Germline CDR1 is SGHTS and CDR2 is YDEGEE. The CDR3 DNA is TGTGCCAGCAGCTCCCTTTATGGGCAGGGGAGGAACACTGAAGCTTTCTTT. This gives the protein CASSSLYGQGRNTEAFF.

A few counts support this clonotype. The chain is built from TRBV3-1 and TRBJ2-5; 7 bases agree with TRBD2. The CDR3 sequence is 15 residues long. Unmatched junction bases numbered 7, after V lost 3 bases and J lost 3 bases. Germline values: CDR1 LGHDT, CDR2 YNNKEL (reference sequence). CDR3 sequence reads: CASSQSSGRKETQYF. Written as DNA, the CDR3 is TGTGCCAGCAGCCAGTCTAGCGGACGGAAAGAGACCCAGTACTTC.

This clonotype was detected only a few times. CDR3 loop: CASRPGTGDYEQYF. The CDR3 DNA reads as TGTGCCAGCAGACCAGGGACAGGGGATTACGAGCAGTACTTC. This sequence joins TRBV5-5 and TRBJ2-7; 10 bases line up with TRBD1. This CDR3 spans 14 amino acids. The germline gives CDR1 SGHKS, CDR2 YYEKEE (reference sequence). The ends lost 5 bases at V and 4 bases at J; junction bases unmatched: 6.

This clonotype was seen only a few times. The chain joins TRBV12-3 or TRBV12-4 to TRBJ2-5; 11 bases are a match to TRBD1. V dropped 3 bases and J dropped 2; count of bases not matched to a gene: 2. This CDR3 region has 15 residues. CDR3 bases: TGTGCCAGCAGTTTTGGACAGGGGGCACAAGAGACCCAGTACTTC. It is translated as CASSFGQGAQETQYF.

This chain links TRBV28 with TRBJ1-2; 9 nucleotides line up with TRBD1. CDR3 length: 15 residues. Germline-derived CDR1 and CDR2 are MDHEN and SYDVKM. Unmatched junction bases numbered 7, after V lost 4 bases and J lost 4 bases. The DNA for the CDR3 is TGTGCCAGCAGTTCAGCCGGGACAGGGATCTATGGCTACACCTTC. Its translation: CASSSAGTGIYGYTF.

This clonotype was recorded many times. J is TRBJ2-3 and V is TRBV15, with D perhaps matching TRBD1 or TRBD2 (5 bases each). Germline CDR1 and CDR2: LNHNV and YYDKDF (reference sequence). The CDR3 contains 14 residues. The V gene lost 1 base and the J gene lost 0 bases, with 5 bases spanning the gap. CDR3 region: CATSRGDSTDTQYF. DNA for the CDR3: TGTGCCACCAGCAGAGGGGACAGCACAGATACGCAGTATTTT.

This chain connects TRBV6-6 to TRBJ2-3; 8 bases fit TRBD1. CDR1 MNHNY and CDR2 SVGAGI come from the germline V gene (reference sequence). The CDR3 sequence is 16 residues long. V dropped 7 bases and J dropped 7; count of bases not matched to a gene: 16. Written as DNA, the CDR3 is TGTGCCAGCACCCCCCGGCCTCAGGGGGCCTCCCATACGCAGTATTTT. Its protein is CASTPRPQGASHTQYF.

The chain is built from TRBV5-1 and TRBJ2-2; no reliable D call. Trimming left V 1 base short and J 6 bases short, with 7 bases between. Germline V gene data show CDR1 as SGHRS and CDR2 as YFSETQ. The CDR3 spans 13 residues. CDR3 sequence reads: CASSLRGSGELFF. The CDR3 DNA reads as TGCGCCAGCAGCTTGCGAGGATCCGGGGAGCTGTTTTTT.

This clonotype came up a few times. J is TRBJ2-7 and V is TRBV9; D not resolved. This CDR3 is 12 amino acids long. Trimming took 5 bases from V and 0 from J, leaving 6 bases between them. In germline, CDR1 is SGDLS, CDR2 YYNGEE. The CDR3 region has the DNA TGTGCCAGCAGTAAGGACTCCTACGAGCAGTACTTC. This encodes CASSKDSYEQYF.

This chain joins TRBV7-2 and TRBJ1-5; perhaps TRBD1 as D (5 bases). This CDR3 comprises 16 residues. Between the trimmed V and J ends, which lost 1 base and 7 bases, there was a span of 17 bases. Per germline, CDR1 SGHTA and CDR2 FQGNSA. CDR3 amino acids: CASSLDPRAGHQPQHF. Written as DNA, the CDR3 is TGTGCCAGCAGCTTAGATCCCAGGGCAGGACACCAGCCCCAGCATTTT.

This clonotype was seen a handful of times. V usage is TRBV29-1 and J usage is TRBJ2-3, with 7 bases identical to TRBD2. The CDR3 is made up of 13 amino acids. V shed 8 bases and J 3 bases; nucleotides not matched to a gene: 8. Germline-derived CDR1 and CDR2 are SQVTM and ANQGSEA. The CDR3 DNA follows: TGCAGCCCTAACGGGGGGTTGACAGATACGCAGTATTTT. Its translation is CSPNGGLTDTQYF.

With respect to this clonotype: Its ends do not fully match the called genes, so a read error is possible. The CDR3 nucleotides are TGTGCCAGCAGCCAAGATGTGGGGCCGGGCCAGAGGGTCTTC. Its protein is CASSQDVGPGQRVF. The chain joins TRBV3-1 to TRBJ2-1; either TRBD1 or TRBD2 may supply D (5 bases each). This CDR3 comprises 14 residues. Germline V gene lookup returns CDR1 LGHDT and CDR2 YNNKEL (reference sequence).

The J gene is TRBJ2-5, the V gene TRBV28, with D possibly called TRBD1 or TRBD2 (5 bases each). The germline V and J ends were trimmed by 2 bases and 2 bases, with 12 bases remaining between them. The CDR3 extends over 15 amino acids. The germline gives CDR1 MDHEN, CDR2 SYDVKM. CDR3: CASSLGGPLQETQYF. CDR3 nucleotides: TGTGCCAGCAGTTTAGGGGGACCTCTTCAAGAGACCCAGTACTTC.

This rearrangement joins TRBV7-7 to TRBJ2-5; TRBD2 matches 7 bases. This CDR3 contains 16 residues. Trimming at V came to 5 bases and at J to 5 bases, leaving 14 bases not matched to a gene. In germline, CDR1 is SSHAT, CDR2 FNYEAQ (reference sequence). The CDR3 reads CASSPQGAGAMETQYF. CDR3 DNA sequence: TGTGCCAGCAGCCCCCAAGGGGCGGGAGCGATGGAGACCCAGTACTTC.

In nucleotides, the CDR3 is TGTGCCAGCAGCCTTTTGCTAGAGACCCAGTACTTC. It codes for CASSLLLETQYF. V and J are TRBV5-6 and TRBJ2-5; no reliable D call. Trimming removed 4 bases from V and 4 bases from J, with 8 bases in between. Germline loops: CDR1 SGHDT, CDR2 YYEEEE. The CDR3 is 12 residues long.

V is TRBV4-3 and J is TRBJ1-6, with D uncertain. Trimming removed 0 bases at V and 10 bases at J, with 16 bases between. This CDR3 is built from 16 residues. Germline V gene lookup returns CDR1 LGHNA and CDR2 YSLEER. The CDR3 DNA follows: TGCGCCAGCAGCCAAGATCTGAGGCGGGTCGGATCACCCCTCCACTTT. This encodes CASSQDLRRVGSPLHF.

In its sample, this clonotype was seen a few times. The chain combines TRBV7-2 with TRBJ2-2; D remains unclear. CDR1 and CDR2 from the germline V gene are SGHTA and FQGNSA. Between the trimmed V and J ends, which lost 2 bases and 0 bases, there was a span of 13 bases. The CDR3 has 17 residues. The CDR3 loop is CASSLMLVETNTGELFF. The CDR3 DNA follows: TGTGCCAGCAGCTTAATGCTGGTGGAAACGAACACCGGGGAGCTGTTTTTT.

This clonotype has only a few counts. Written as DNA, the CDR3 is TGTGCCAGCAGCTTGTCGGATGAAAAACTGTTTTTT. It is translated as CASSLSDEKLFF. This sequence joins TRBV5-6 and TRBJ1-4, with unresolved D. Trimming removed 1 base at V and 6 bases at J, with 4 bases between. The CDR3 consists of 12 residues. Per the germline V gene, CDR1 is SGHDT and CDR2 is YYEEEE.

This clonotype was counted many times. The rearrangement uses TRBV12-3 or TRBV12-4 and TRBJ2-7; 7 nucleotides agree with TRBD1. After removal of 8 bases from V and 0 bases from J, the junction contained 7 bases not matched to a gene. The CDR3 covers 14 residues. CDR3: CASGRDSLSYEQYF. DNA of the CDR3: TGTGCCAGCGGACGGGACAGTCTCTCCTACGAGCAGTACTTC.

In its sample, this clonotype was seen many times. V usage is TRBV10-3 and J usage is TRBJ2-5, with 8 bases matching TRBD2. The CDR3 is 14 amino acids. CDR1 and CDR2 (germline): ENHRY, SYGVKD. J lost 1 base, V lost 2 bases, and 0 bases had no gene match. The CDR3 coding sequence is TGTGCCATCAGTGAGCGGGAGGGCCAAGAGACCCAGTACTTC. It specifies CAISEREGQETQYF.

This chain connects TRBV28 to TRBJ1-1, with 8 bases aligning to TRBD1. The CDR3 is made up of 16 amino acids. V shed 3 bases and J 1 base; nucleotides not matched to a gene: 7. Germline assignment: CDR1 MDHEN and CDR2 SYDVKM. The CDR3 nucleotides are TGTGCCAGCAGTTTGGACGCCGGGACAGGGAACACTGAAGCTTTCTTT. It translates to CASSLDAGTGNTEAFF.

The gene calls are TRBV27 and TRBJ1-5, with D uncertain. This CDR3 comprises 13 residues. Germline V gene sequence: CDR1 MNHEY, CDR2 SMNVEV (reference sequence). Trimming removed 5 bases from V and 6 bases from J, with 11 bases in between. DNA of the CDR3: TGTGCCAGCAGTCTACTTCCAGGTCAGCCCCAGCATTTT. Protein product: CASSLLPGQPQHF.